The 6 T cell receptor beta chains given below trace back to one sample, sequenced in a study of blood T cell repertoires in COVID-19. The data were produced by immunoSEQ multiplex PCR, yet TCRdb's version contains in-frame clones alone and is incomplete. Here the sample spans about 240,000 clones, over 75% being singletons. The specimen was peripheral blood. These receptors were taken from a man younger than 40 who had recovered from COVID-19.

This chain joins TRBV7-2 and TRBJ2-7; 8 bases match TRBD2. Germline values: CDR1 SGHTA, CDR2 FQGNSA. The CDR3 sequence is 14 residues long. Unmatched junction bases numbered 6, after V lost 2 bases and J lost 6 bases. In nucleotides, the CDR3 is TGTGCCAGCAGCTTATCTGGACTAGCAGTCGAGCAGTACGTC. The encoded protein is CASSLSGLAVEQYV.

The chain employs TRBV6-6 and TRBJ1-2; no clear D gene. Trimming removed 2 bases at V and 0 bases at J, with 10 bases between. Germline loops: CDR1 MNHNY, CDR2 SVGAGI (reference sequence). This CDR3 is 15 amino acids long. The CDR3 here is CASSYDTSPNYGYTF. The CDR3 bases are TGTGCCAGCAGTTACGACACATCACCTAACTATGGCTACACCTTC.

The rearrangement joins TRBV4-1 to TRBJ2-2; perhaps TRBD1 as D (6 bases). This CDR3 region has 15 residues. Trimming took 2 bases from V and 1 from J, leaving 8 bases between them. The germline gives CDR1 MGHRA, CDR2 YSYEKL. In DNA, the CDR3 is TGCGCCAGCAGCCAAACACAGGGGAACACCGGGGAGCTGTTTTTT. The encoded protein is CASSQTQGNTGELFF.

The genes are TRBV7-9 and TRBJ1-1; TRBD1 might be the D (6 bases). Germline values: CDR1 SEHNR, CDR2 FQNEAQ (reference sequence). The CDR3 totals 14 residues. With 5 bases removed from V and 3 bases from J, the gap between germline ends came to 13 bases. The CDR3 DNA is TGTGCCAGCAGCCGCAGGGGAGCGGACACTGAAGCTTTCTTT. Protein sequence: CASSRRGADTEAFF.

V and J are TRBV7-9 and TRBJ1-4, with D hard to call. The V end lost 3 bases, the J end lost 8 bases, and 7 bases lay between the germline ends. CDR1 is SEHNR and CDR2 is FQNEAQ in the germline V gene (reference sequence). The CDR3 length is 12 residues. The CDR3 loop is CASSLSSEKLFF. The CDR3 DNA reads as TGTGCCAGCAGCTTGTCGAGCGAAAAACTGTTTTTT.

This chain uses TRBV5-1 with TRBJ2-7; D ambiguous. The CDR3 is 13 residues long. V gave up 0 bases and J gave up 6 bases, with 10 bases separating them. Per germline, CDR1 SGHRS and CDR2 YFSETQ. The chain's CDR3 is CASSLVQDGEQYF. CDR3 in DNA: TGCGCCAGCAGCTTGGTCCAGGATGGCGAGCAGTACTTC. Variable domain in full (rest from reference TRBV5-1 and TRBJ2-7): KAGVTQTPRYLIKTRGQQVTLSCSPISGHRSVSWYQQTPGQGLQFLFEYFSETQRNKGNFPGRFSGRQFSNSRSEMNVSTLELGDSALYLCASSLVQDGEQYFGPGTRLTVT.